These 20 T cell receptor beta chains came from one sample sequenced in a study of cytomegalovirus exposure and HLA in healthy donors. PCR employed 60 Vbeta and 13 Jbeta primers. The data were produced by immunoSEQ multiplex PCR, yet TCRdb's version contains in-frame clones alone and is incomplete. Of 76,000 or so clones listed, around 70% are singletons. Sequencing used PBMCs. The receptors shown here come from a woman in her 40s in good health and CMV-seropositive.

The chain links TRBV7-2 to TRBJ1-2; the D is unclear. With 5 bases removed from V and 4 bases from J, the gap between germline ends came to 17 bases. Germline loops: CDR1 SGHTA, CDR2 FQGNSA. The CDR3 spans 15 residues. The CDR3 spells CASSVTTTLLYGYTF. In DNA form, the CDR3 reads TGTGCCAGCAGCGTCACAACTACACTCCTCTATGGCTACACCTTC.

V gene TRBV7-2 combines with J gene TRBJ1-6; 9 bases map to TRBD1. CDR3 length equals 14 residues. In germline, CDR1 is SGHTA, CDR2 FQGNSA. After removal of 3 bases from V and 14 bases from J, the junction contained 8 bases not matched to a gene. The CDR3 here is CASSLDRGAGTLHF. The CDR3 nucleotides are TGTGCCAGCAGCTTGGACAGGGGCGCAGGCACCCTCCACTTT. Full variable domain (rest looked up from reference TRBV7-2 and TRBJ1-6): GAGVSQSPSNKVTEKGKDVELRCDPISGHTALYWYRQSLGQGLEFLIYFQGNSAPDKSGLPSDRFSAERTGGSVSTLTIQRTQQEDSAVYLCASSLDRGAGTLHFGNGTRLTVT.

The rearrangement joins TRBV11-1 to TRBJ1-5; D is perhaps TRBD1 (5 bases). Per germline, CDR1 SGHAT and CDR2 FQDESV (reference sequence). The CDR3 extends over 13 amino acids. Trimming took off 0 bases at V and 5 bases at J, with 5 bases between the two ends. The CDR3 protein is CASSLAQDQPQHF. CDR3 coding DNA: TGTGCCAGCAGCTTAGCACAGGATCAGCCCCAGCATTTT.

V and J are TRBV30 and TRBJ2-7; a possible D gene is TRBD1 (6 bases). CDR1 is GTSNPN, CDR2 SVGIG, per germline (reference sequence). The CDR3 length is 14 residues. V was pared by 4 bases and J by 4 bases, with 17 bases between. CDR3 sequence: CAWNRAPVPYEQYF. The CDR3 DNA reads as TGTGCCTGGAACAGGGCCCCTGTTCCTTACGAGCAGTACTTC.

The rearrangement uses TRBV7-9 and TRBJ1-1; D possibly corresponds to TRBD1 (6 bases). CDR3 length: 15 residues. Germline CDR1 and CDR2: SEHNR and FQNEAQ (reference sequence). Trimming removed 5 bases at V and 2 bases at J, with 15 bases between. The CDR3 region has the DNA TGTGCCAGCAGCCCGCGGGGGCACCTAAACACTGAAGCTTTCTTT. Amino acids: CASSPRGHLNTEAFF. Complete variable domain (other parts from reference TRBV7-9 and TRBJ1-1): DTGVSQNPRHKITKRGQNVTFRCDPISEHNRLYWYRQTLGQGPEFLTYFQNEAQLEKSRLLSDRFSAERPKGSFSTLEIQRTEQGDSAMYLCASSPRGHLNTEAFFGQGTRLTVV.

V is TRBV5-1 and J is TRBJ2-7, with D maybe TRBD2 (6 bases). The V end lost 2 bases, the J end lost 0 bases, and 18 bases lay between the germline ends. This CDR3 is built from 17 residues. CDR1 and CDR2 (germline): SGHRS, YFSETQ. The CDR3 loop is CASSFSHGTPSSYEQYF. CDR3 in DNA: TGCGCCAGCAGCTTTTCACACGGGACTCCGAGCTCCTACGAGCAGTACTTC.

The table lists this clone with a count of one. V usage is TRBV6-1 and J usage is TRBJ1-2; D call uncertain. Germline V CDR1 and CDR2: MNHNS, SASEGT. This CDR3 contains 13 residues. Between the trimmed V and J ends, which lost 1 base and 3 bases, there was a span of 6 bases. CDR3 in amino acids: CASSEVGDYGYTF. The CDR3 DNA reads TGTGCCAGCAGTGAAGTCGGTGACTATGGCTACACCTTC.

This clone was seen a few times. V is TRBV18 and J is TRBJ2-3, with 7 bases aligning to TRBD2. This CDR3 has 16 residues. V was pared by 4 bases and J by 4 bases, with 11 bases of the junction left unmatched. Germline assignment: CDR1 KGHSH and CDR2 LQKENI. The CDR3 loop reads CASSRSAGDVSDTQYF. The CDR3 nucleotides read TGTGCCAGCTCACGGTCGGCGGGAGATGTTTCAGATACGCAGTATTTT. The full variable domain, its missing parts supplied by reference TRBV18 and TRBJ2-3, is NAGVMQNPRHLVRRRGQEARLRCSPMKGHSHVYWYRQLPEEGLKFMVYLQKENIIDESGMPKERFSAEFPKEGPSILRIQQVVRGDSAAYFCASSRSAGDVSDTQYFGPGTRLTVL.

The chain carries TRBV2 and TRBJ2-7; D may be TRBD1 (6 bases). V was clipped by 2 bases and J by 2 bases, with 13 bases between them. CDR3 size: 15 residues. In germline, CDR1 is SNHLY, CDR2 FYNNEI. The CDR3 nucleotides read TGTGCCAGCAGTGAACCGGACAGTGCTCCCTACGAGCAGTACTTC. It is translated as CASSEPDSAPYEQYF.

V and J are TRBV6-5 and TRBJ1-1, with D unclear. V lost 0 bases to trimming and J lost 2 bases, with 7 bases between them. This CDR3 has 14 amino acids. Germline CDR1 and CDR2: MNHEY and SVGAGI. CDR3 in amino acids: CASSYSYRNTEAFF. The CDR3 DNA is TGTGCCAGCAGTTACTCGTATAGAAACACTGAAGCTTTCTTT.

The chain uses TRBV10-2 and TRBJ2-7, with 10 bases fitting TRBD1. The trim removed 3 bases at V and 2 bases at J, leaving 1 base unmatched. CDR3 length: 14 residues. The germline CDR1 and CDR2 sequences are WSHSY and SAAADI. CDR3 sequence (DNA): TGCGCCAGCAGTGACGGACAGGGGGCCTACGAGCAGTACTTC. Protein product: CASSDGQGAYEQYF.

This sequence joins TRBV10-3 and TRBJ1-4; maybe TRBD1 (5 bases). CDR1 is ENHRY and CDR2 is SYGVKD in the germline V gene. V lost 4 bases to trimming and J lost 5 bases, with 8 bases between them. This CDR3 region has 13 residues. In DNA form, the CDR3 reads TGTGCCATCAGTGGACAGTTAAATGAAAAACTGTTTTTT. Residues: CAISGQLNEKLFF.

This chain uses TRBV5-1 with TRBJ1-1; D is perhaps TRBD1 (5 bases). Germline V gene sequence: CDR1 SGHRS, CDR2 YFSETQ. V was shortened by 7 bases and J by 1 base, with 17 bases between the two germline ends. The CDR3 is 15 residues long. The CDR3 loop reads CASFLGGSTNTEAFF. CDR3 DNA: TGCGCCAGCTTCCTGGGGGGATCAACGAACACTGAAGCTTTCTTT. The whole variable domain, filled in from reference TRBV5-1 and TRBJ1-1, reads KAGVTQTPRYLIKTRGQQVTLSCSPISGHRSVSWYQQTPGQGLQFLFEYFSETQRNKGNFPGRFSGRQFSNSRSEMNVSTLELGDSALYLCASFLGGSTNTEAFFGQGTRLTVV.

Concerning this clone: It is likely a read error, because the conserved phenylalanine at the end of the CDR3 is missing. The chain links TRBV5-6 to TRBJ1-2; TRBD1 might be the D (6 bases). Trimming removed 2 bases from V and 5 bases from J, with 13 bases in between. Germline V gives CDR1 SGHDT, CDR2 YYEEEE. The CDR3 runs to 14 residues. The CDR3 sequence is CASSFGQSFYGYTV. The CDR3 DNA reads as TGTGCCAGCAGCTTTGGACAGAGCTTTTATGGCTACACCGTC.

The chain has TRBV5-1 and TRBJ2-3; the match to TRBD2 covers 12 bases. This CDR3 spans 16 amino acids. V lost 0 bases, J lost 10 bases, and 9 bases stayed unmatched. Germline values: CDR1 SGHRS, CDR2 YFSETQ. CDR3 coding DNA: TGCGCCAGCAGCTTGGTTGCGGATCTAGCGGGAGGGTCGCAGTATTTT. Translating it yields CASSLVADLAGGSQYF.

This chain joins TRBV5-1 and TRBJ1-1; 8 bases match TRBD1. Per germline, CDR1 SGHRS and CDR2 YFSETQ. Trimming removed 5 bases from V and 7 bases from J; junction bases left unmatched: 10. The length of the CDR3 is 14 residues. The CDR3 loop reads CASSMGQVSNEAFF. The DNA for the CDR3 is TGCGCCAGCAGTATGGGACAGGTATCTAATGAAGCTTTCTTT.

CDR3 sequence reads: CASSQGARETQYF. DNA for the CDR3: TGTGCCAGCAGCCAGGGGGCGCGGGAGACCCAGTACTTC. The genes are TRBV2 and TRBJ2-5; 8 nucleotides agree with TRBD1. CDR1 is SNHLY and CDR2 is FYNNEI in the germline V gene. The CDR3 extends over 13 amino acids. Trimming took 6 bases from V and 5 from J; bases not matched to a gene: 5.

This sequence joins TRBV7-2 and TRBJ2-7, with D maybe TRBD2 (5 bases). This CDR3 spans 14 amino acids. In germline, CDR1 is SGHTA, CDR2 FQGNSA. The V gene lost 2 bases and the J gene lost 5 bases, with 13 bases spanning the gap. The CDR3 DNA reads TGTGCCAGCAGCTTACAGCGGTCCATCCACGAGCAGTACTTC. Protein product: CASSLQRSIHEQYF.

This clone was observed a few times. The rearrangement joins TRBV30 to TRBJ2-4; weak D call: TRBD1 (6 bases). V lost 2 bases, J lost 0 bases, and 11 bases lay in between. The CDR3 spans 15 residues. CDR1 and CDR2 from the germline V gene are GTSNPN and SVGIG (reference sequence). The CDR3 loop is CAWSMGALAKNIQYF. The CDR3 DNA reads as TGTGCCTGGAGTATGGGGGCCCTAGCCAAAAACATTCAGTACTTC.

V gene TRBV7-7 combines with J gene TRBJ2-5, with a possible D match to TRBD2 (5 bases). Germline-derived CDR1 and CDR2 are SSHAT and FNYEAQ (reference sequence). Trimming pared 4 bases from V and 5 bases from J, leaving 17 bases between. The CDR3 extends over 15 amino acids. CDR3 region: CASSSRLNRGETQYF. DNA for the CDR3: TGTGCCAGCAGCTCGAGACTGAACCGAGGGGAGACCCAGTACTTC.